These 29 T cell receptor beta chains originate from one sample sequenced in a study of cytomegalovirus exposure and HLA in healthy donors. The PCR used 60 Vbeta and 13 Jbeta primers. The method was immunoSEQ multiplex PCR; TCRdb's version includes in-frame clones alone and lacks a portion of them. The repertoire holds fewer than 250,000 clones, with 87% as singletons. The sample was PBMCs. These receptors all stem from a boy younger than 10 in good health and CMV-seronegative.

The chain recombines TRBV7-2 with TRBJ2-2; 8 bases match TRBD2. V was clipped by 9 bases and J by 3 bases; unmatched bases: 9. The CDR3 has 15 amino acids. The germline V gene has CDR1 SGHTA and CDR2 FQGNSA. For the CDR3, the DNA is TGTGCCAGAGGGCCGGCGGGGGGAGACACCGGGGAGCTGTTTTTT. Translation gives CARGPAGGDTGELFF.

The CDR3 sequence: CASKGLAGGHEQFF. CDR3 DNA: TGCGCCAGCAAGGGACTAGCGGGGGGGCACGAGCAGTTCTTC. This chain uses TRBV4-1 with TRBJ2-1, with 16 bases identical to TRBD2. The CDR3 has 14 amino acids. Germline trimming cut 7 bases from V and 10 bases from J; bases unmatched to any gene: 4. From germline, CDR1 is MGHRA and CDR2 YSYEKL.

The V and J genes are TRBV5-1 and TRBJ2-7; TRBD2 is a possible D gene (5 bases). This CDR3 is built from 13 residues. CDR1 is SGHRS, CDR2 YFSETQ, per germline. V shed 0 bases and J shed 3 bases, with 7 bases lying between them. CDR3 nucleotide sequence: TGCGCCAGCAGCTTGGCCGGGAACTACGAGCAGTACTTC. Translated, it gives CASSLAGNYEQYF.

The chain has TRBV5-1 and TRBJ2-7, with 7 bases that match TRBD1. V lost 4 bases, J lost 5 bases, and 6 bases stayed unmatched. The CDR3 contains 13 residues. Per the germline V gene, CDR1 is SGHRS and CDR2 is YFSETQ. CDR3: CASSPDRAHEQYF. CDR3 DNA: TGCGCCAGCAGCCCCGACAGGGCCCACGAGCAGTACTTC.

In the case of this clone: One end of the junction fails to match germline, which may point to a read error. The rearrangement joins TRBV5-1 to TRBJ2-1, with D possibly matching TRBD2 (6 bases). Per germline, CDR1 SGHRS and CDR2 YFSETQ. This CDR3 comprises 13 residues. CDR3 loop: CASSLEGGTERVF. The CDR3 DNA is TGCGCCAGCAGCTTGGAGGGCGGGACCGAAAGGGTCTTC.

CDR3 DNA: TGTGCCAGCAGTGAAGCAAGGACTAGCGCTCACACAGATACGCAGTATTTT. It codes for CASSEARTSAHTDTQYF. V is TRBV2 and J is TRBJ2-3, with 9 bases identical to TRBD2. The junction had 6 bases not matched to a gene; V was cut back by 0 bases and J by 2 bases. The germline V gene encodes CDR1 SNHLY and CDR2 FYNNEI. This CDR3 has 17 amino acids.

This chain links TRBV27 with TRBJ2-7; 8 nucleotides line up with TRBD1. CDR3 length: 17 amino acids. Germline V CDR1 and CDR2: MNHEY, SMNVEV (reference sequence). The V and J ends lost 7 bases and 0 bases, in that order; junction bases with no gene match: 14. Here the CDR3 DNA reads TGTGCCAGCAACCACTTCGGTCCCGGGACAGGCTCCTACGAGCAGTACTTC. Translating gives CASNHFGPGTGSYEQYF.

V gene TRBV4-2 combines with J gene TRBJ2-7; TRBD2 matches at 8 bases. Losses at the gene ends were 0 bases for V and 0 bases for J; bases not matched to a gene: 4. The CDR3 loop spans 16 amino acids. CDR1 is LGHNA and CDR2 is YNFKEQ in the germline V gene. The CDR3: CASSQERAGDSYEQYF. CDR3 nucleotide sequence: TGTGCCAGCAGCCAAGAAAGAGCGGGAGACTCCTACGAGCAGTACTTC.

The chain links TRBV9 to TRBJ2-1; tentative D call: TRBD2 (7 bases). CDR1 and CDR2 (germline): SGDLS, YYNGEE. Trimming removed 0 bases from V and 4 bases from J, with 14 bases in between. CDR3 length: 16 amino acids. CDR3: CASSVALAGAYNEQFF. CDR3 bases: TGTGCCAGCAGCGTAGCTCTGGCGGGGGCTTACAATGAGCAGTTCTTC.

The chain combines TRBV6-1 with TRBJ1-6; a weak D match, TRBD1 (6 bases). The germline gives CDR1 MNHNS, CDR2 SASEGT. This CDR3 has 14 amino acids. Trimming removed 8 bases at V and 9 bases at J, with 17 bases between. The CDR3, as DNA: TGTGCCAGCTCGAGAGCAGGGGTAACTTCACCCCTCCACTTT. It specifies CASSRAGVTSPLHF.

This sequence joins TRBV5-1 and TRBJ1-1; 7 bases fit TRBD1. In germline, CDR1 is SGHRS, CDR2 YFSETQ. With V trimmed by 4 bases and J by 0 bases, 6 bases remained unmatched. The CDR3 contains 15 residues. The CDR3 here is CASSPVDRVNTEAFF. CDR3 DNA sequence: TGCGCCAGCAGCCCTGTTGACAGGGTGAACACTGAAGCTTTCTTT.

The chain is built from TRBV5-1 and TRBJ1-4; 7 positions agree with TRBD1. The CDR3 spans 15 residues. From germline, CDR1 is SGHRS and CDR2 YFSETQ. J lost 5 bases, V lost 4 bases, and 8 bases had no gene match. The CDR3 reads CASSARDSVNEKLFF. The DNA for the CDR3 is TGCGCCAGCAGCGCACGGGACAGCGTGAATGAAAAACTGTTTTTT. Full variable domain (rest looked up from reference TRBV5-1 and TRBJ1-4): KAGVTQTPRYLIKTRGQQVTLSCSPISGHRSVSWYQQTPGQGLQFLFEYFSETQRNKGNFPGRFSGRQFSNSRSEMNVSTLELGDSALYLCASSARDSVNEKLFFGSGTQLSVL.

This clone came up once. The CDR3 loop is CAWSVLLGGLGGNTIYF. The CDR3 region has the DNA TGTGCCTGGAGTGTACTACTCGGCGGGCTTGGTGGAAACACCATATATTTT. The chain has TRBV30 and TRBJ1-3; D not resolved. Trimming shortened V by 0 bases and J by 3 bases, and 18 bases separated the two germline ends. The CDR3 is made up of 17 amino acids. Per the germline V gene, CDR1 is GTSNPN and CDR2 is SVGIG (reference sequence).

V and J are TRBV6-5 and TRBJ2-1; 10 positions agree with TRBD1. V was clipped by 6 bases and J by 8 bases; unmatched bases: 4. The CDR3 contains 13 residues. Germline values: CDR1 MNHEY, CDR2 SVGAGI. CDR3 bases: TGTGCCAGCAGGAGACAGGGGGCCCATGAGCAGTTCTTC. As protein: CASRRQGAHEQFF.

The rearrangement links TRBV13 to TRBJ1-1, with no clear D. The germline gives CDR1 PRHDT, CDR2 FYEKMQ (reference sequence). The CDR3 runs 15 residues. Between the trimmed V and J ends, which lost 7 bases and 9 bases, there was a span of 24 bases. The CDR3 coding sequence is TGTGCCAGCACTCACTTCGATCCGGGTCTGTCGAAAGCTTTCTTT. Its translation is CASTHFDPGLSKAFF.

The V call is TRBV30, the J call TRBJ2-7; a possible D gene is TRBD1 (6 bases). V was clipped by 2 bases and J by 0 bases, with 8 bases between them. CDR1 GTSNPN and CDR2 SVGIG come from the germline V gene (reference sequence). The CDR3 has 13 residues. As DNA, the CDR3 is TGTGCCTGGAGTATGGACAGCTCCTACGAGCAGTACTTC. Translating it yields CAWSMDSSYEQYF.

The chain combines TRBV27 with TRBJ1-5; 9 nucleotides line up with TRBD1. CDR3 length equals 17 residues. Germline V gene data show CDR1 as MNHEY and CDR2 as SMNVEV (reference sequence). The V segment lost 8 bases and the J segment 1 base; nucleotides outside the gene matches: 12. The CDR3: CASGQSFDRGSNQPQHF. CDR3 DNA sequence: TGTGCCAGCGGCCAATCTTTCGACAGGGGGAGCAATCAGCCCCAGCATTTT.

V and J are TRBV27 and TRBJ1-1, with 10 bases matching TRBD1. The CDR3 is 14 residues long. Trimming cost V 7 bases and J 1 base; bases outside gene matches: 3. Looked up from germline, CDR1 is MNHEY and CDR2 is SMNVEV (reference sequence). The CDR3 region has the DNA TGTGCCAGCAACCGACAGGGGGCGAACACTGAAGCTTTCTTT. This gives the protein CASNRQGANTEAFF.

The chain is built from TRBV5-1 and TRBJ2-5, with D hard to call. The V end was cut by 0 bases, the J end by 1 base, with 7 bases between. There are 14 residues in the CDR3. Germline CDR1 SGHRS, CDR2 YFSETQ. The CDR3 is CASSLETSQETQYF. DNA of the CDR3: TGCGCCAGCAGCTTGGAAACAAGCCAAGAGACCCAGTACTTC.

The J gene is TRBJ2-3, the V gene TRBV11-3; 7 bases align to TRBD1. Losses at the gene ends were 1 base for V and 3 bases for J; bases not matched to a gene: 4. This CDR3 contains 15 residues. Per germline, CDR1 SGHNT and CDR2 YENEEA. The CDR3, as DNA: TGTGCCAGCAGCTTAGGAGGGGGCGCGACAGATACGCAGTATTTT. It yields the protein CASSLGGGATDTQYF.

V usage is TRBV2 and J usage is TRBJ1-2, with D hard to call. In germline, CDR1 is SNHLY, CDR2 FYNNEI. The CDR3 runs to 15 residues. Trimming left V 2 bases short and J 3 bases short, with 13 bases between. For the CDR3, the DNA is TGTGCCAGCAGTGAACCGGGTAACTCTCACTATGGCTACACCTTC. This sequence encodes CASSEPGNSHYGYTF.

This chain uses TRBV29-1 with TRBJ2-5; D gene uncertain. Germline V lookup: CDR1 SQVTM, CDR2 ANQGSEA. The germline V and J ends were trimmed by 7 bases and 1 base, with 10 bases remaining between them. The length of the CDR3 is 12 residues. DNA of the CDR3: TGCAGCGCCGCGCCTACCCAAGAGACCCAGTACTTC. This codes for CSAAPTQETQYF.

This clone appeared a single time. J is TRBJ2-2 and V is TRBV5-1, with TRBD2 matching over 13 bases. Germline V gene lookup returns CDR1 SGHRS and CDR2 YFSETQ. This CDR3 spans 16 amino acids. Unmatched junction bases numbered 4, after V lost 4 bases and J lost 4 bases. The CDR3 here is CASSVRTSGGTGELFF. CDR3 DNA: TGCGCCAGCAGCGTTAGGACTAGCGGGGGCACCGGGGAGCTGTTTTTT. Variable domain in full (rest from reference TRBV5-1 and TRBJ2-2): KAGVTQTPRYLIKTRGQQVTLSCSPISGHRSVSWYQQTPGQGLQFLFEYFSETQRNKGNFPGRFSGRQFSNSRSEMNVSTLELGDSALYLCASSVRTSGGTGELFFGEGSRLTVL.

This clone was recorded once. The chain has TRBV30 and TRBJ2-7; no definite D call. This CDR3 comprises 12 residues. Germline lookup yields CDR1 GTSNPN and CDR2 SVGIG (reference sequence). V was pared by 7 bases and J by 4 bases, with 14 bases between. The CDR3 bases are TGTGCCTTCCCCTCTACCCTTTACGAGCAGTACTTC. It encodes CAFPSTLYEQYF.

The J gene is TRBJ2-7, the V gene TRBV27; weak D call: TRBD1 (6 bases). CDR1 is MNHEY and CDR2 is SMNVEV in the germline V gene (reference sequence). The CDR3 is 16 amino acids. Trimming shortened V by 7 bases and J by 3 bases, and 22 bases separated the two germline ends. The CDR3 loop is CASTLRAGTIYYEQYF. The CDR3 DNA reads TGTGCCAGCACCTTACGGGCCGGGACAATCTACTACGAGCAGTACTTC.

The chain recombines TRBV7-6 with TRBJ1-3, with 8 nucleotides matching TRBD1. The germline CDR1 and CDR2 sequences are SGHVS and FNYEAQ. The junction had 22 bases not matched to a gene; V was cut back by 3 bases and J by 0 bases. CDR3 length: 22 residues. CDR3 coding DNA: TGTGCCAGCAGCTTCATCGCCCTGACAGGGGCCGTTGCGACAAGCTCTGGAAACACCATATATTTT. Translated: CASSFIALTGAVATSSGNTIYF.

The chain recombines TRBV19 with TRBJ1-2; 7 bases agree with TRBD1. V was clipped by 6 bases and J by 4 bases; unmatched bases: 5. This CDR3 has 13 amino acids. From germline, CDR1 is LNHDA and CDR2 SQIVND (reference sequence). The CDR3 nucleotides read TGTGCCAGTAGGGGGACAGATCGCTATGGCTACACCTTC. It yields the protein CASRGTDRYGYTF.

The CDR3 DNA is TGTGCCATCAGTGATTATGAGGCTTACAATGAGCAGTTCTTC. Translated, it gives CAISDYEAYNEQFF. V gene TRBV10-3 combines with J gene TRBJ2-1; no clear D gene. Germline CDR1 reads ENHRY; CDR2 reads SYGVKD. This CDR3 is 14 amino acids long. Trimming pared 3 bases from V and 4 bases from J, leaving 10 bases between.

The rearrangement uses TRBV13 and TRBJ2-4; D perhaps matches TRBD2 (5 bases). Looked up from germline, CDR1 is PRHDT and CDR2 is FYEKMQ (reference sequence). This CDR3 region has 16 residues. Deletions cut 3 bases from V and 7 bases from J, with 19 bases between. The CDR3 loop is CASSLPDRGLPNIQYF. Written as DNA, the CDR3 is TGTGCCAGCAGCTTGCCGGACCGGGGTCTCCCCAACATTCAGTACTTC.